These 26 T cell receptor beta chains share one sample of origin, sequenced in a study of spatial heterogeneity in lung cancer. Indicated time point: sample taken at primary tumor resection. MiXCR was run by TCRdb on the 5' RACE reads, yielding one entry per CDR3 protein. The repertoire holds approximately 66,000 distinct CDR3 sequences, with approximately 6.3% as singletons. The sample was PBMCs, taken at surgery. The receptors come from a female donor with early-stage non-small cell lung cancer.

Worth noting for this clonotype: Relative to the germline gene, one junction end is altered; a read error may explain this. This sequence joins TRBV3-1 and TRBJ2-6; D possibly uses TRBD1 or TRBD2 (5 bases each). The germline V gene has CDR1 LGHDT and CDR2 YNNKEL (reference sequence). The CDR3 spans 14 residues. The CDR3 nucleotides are TGTGTCAGCAGCCAGGGAGCTGGGGCCAACGTCCTGACTTTC. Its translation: CVSSQGAGANVLTF.

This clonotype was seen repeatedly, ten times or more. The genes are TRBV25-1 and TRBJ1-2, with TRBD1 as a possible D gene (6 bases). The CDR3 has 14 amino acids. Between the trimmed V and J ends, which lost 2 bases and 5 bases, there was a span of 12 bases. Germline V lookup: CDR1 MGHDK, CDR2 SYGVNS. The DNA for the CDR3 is TGTGCCAGCAGTGAAGGACAGAAGACTTATGGCTACACCTTC. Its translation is CASSEGQKTYGYTF.

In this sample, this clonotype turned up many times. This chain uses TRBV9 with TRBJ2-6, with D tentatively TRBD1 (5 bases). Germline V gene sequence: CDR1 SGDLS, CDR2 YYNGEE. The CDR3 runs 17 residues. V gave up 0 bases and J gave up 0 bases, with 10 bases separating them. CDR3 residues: CASSVGRVRSGANVLTF. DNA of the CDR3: TGTGCCAGCAGCGTAGGCAGGGTCCGCTCTGGGGCCAACGTCCTGACTTTC.

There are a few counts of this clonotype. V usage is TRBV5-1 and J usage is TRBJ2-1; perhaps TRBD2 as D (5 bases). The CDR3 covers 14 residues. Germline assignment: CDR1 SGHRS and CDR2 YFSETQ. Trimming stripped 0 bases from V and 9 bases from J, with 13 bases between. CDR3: CASSLDYLSGEQFF. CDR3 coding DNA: TGCGCCAGCAGCTTGGACTATCTAAGCGGTGAGCAGTTCTTC.

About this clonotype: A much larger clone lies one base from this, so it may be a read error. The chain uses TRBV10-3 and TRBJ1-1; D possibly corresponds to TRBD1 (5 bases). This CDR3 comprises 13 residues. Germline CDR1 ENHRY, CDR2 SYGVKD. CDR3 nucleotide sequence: TGTGGCATCAGCCCCGAGGAGGGGTCTGAAGCTTTCTTT. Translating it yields CGISPEEGSEAFF.

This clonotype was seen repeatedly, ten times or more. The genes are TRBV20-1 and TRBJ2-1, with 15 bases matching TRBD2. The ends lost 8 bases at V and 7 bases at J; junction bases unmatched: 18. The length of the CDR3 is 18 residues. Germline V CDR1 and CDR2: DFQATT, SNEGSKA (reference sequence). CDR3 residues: CSLTGLAGGHGMGNEQFF. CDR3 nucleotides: TGCAGTCTGACCGGACTAGCGGGAGGGCATGGTATGGGGAATGAGCAGTTCTTC.

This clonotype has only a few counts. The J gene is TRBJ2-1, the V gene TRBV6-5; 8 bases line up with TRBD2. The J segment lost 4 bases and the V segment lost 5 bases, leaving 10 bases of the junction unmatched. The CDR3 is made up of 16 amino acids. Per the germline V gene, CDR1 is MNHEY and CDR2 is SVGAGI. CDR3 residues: CASSPLGAGGYNEQFF. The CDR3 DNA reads TGTGCCAGCAGTCCCCTGGGGGCGGGAGGATACAATGAGCAGTTCTTC.

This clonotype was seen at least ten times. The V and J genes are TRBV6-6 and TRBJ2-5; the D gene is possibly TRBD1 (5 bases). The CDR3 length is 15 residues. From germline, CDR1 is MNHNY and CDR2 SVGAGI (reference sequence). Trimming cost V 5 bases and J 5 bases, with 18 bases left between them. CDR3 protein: CASSPRALGLETQYF. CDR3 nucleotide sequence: TGTGCCAGCAGTCCTCGGGCCTTGGGGCTGGAGACCCAGTACTTC.

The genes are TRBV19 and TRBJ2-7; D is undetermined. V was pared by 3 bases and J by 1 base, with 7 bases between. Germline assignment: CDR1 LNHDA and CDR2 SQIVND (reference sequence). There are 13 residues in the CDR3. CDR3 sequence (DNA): TGTGCCAGTAGTATCGGGCAGTCCTACGAGCAGTACTTC. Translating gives CASSIGQSYEQYF.

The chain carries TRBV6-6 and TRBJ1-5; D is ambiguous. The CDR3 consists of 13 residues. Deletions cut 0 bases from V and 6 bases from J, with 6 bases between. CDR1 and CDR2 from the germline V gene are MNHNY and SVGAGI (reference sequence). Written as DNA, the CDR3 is TGTGCCAGCAGTTACTCGACTTCTCAGCCCCAGCATTTT. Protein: CASSYSTSQPQHF.

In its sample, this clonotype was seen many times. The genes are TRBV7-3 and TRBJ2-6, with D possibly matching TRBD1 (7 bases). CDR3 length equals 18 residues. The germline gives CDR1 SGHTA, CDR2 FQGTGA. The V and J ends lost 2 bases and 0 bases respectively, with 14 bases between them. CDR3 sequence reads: CASSLGRTGLSGANVLTF. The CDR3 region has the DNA TGTGCCAGCAGCTTAGGGAGGACAGGCCTCTCTGGGGCCAACGTCCTGACTTTC.

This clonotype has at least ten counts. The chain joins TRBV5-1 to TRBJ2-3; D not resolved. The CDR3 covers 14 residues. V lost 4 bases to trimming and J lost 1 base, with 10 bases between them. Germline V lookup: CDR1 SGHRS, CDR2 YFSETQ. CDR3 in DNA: TGCGCCAGCAGCCTCTTTGACGGCACAGATACGCAGTATTTT. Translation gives CASSLFDGTDTQYF. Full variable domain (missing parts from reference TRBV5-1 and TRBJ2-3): KAGVTQTPRYLIKTRGQQVTLSCSPISGHRSVSWYQQTPGQGLQFLFEYFSETQRNKGNFPGRFSGRQFSNSRSEMNVSTLELGDSALYLCASSLFDGTDTQYFGPGTRLTVL.

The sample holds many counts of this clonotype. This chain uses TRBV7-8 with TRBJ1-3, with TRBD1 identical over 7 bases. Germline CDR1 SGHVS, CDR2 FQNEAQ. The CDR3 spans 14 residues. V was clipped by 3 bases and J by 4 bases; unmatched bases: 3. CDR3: CASSFGQEGNTIYF. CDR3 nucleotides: TGTGCCAGCAGCTTTGGACAGGAGGGAAACACCATATATTTT. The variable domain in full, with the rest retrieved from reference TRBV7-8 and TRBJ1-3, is GAGVSQSPRYKVAKRGQDVALRCDPISGHVSLFWYQQALGQGPEFLTYFQNEAQLDKSGLPSDRFFAERPEGSVSTLKIQRTQQEDSAVYLCASSFGQEGNTIYFGEGSWLTVV.

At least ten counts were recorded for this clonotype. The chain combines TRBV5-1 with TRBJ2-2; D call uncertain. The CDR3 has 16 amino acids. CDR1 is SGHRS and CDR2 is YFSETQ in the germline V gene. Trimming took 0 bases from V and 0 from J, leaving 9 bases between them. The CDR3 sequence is CASSLVGSSNTGELFF. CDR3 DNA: TGCGCCAGCAGCTTGGTTGGCAGTTCGAACACCGGGGAGCTGTTTTTT.

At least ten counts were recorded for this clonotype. CDR3: CSAREQGKSGNTIYF. The CDR3 coding sequence is TGCAGTGCTAGGGAACAGGGGAAGTCCGGAAACACCATATATTTT. The chain links TRBV20-1 to TRBJ1-3, with TRBD1 matching 7 bases. J lost 4 bases, V lost 3 bases, and 9 bases had no gene match. CDR3 size: 15 residues. Germline V gene data show CDR1 as DFQATT and CDR2 as SNEGSKA (reference sequence).

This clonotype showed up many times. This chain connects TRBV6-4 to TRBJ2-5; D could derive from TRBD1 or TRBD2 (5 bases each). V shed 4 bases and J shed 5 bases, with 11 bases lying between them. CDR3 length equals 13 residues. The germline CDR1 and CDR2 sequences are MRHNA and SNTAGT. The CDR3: CASSGQRDETQYF. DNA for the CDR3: TGTGCCAGCAGTGGGCAAAGGGACGAGACCCAGTACTTC.

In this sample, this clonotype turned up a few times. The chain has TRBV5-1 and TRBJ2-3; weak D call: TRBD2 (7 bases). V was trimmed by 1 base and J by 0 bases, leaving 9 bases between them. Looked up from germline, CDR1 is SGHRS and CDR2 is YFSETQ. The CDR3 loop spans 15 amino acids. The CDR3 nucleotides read TGCGCCAGCAGCTTGCGGGGGGCCAGCACAGATACGCAGTATTTT. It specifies CASSLRGASTDTQYF.

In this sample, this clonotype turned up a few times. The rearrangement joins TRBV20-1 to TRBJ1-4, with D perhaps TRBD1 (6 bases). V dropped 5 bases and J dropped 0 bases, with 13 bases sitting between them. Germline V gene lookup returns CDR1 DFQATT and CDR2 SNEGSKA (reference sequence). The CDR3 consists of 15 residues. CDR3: CSARKGGATNEKLFF. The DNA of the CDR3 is TGCAGTGCTCGGAAGGGGGGGGCAACTAATGAAAAACTGTTTTTT.

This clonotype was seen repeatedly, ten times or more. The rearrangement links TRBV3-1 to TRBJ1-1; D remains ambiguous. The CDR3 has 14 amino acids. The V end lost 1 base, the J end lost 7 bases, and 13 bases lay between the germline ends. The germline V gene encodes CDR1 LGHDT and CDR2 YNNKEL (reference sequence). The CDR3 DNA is TGTGCCAGCAGCCAAGGATCTATAGTCGTTGAAGCTTTCTTT. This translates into CASSQGSIVVEAFF. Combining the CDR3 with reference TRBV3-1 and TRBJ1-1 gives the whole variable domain DTAVSQTPKYLVTQMGNDKSIKCEQNLGHDTMYWYKQDSKKFLKIMFSYNNKELIINETVPNRFSPKSPDKAHLNLHINSLELGDSAVYFCASSQGSIVVEAFFGQGTRLTVV.

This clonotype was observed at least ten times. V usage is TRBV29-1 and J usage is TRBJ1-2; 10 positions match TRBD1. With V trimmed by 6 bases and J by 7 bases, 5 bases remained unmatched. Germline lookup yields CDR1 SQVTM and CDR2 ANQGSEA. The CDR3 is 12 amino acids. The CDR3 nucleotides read TGCAGCGTGGGGGACAGGGGCGGTGGCTACACCTTC. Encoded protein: CSVGDRGGGYTF.

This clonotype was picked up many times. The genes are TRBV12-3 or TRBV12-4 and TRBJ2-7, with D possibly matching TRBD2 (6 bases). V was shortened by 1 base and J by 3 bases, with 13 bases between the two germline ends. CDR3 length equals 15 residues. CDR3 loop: CASSLGEASSYEQYF. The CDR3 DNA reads TGTGCCAGCAGTTTAGGGGAGGCGTCAAGCTACGAGCAGTACTTC.

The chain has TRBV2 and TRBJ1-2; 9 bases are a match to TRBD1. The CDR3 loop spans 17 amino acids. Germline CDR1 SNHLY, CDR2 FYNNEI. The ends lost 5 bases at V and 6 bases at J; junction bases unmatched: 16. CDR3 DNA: TGTGCCAGCAGTCTCGACCCTTCGGGGACAGGGACAGATGGCTACACCTTC. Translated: CASSLDPSGTGTDGYTF.

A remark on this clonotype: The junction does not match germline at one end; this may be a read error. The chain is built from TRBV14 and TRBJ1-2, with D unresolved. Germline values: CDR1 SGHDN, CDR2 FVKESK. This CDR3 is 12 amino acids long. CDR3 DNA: TGTGTCAGCAGTCAGAGCCTCTATGGCAACACCTTC. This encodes CVSSQSLYGNTF. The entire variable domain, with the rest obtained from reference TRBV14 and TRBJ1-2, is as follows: EAGVTQFPSHSVIEKGQTVTLRCDPISGHDNLYWYRRVMGKEIKFLLHFVKESKQDESGMPNNRFLAERTGGTYSTLKVQPAELEDSGVYFCVSSQSLYGNTFGSGTRLTVV.

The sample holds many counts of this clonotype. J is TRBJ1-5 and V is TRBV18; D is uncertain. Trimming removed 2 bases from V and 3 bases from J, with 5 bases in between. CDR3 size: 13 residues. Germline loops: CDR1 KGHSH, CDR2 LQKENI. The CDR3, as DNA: TGTGCCAGCTCACCAGGACTCAATCAGCCCCAGCATTTT. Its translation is CASSPGLNQPQHF.

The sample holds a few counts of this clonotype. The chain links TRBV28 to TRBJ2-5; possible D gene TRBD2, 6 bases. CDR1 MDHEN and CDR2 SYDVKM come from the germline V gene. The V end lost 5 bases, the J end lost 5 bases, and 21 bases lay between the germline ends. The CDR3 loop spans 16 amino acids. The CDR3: CASSPPSSVGAETQYF. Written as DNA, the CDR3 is TGTGCCAGCAGTCCCCCCTCTAGCGTAGGGGCGGAGACCCAGTACTTC. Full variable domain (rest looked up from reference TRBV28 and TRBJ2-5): DVKVTQSSRYLVKRTGEKVFLECVQDMDHENMFWYRQDPGLGLRLIYFSYDVKMKEKGDIPEGYSVSREKKERFSLILESASTNQTSMYLCASSPPSSVGAETQYFGPGTRLLVL.

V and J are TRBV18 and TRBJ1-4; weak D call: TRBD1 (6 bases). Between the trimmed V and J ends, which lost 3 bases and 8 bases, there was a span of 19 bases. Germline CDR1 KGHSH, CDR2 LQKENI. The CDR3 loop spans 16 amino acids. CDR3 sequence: CASSPWGGQVTEKLFF. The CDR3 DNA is TGTGCCAGCTCACCGTGGGGGGGACAAGTTACGGAAAAACTGTTTTTT.